A single sample is the source of the 9 T cell receptor beta chains below, sequenced in a study of blood T cell repertoires in COVID-19. Assay used: immunoSEQ multiplex PCR; TCRdb lists only in-frame clones, some missing. The sample lists 130,000 or so clones, approximately 74% occurring once. Sequenced material: peripheral blood. The receptors originated from a woman in her 70s with acute or convalescent COVID-19.

This rearrangement joins TRBV4-2 to TRBJ2-7, with a tentative D call TRBD1 (6 bases). The CDR3 totals 16 residues. In germline, CDR1 is LGHNA, CDR2 YNFKEQ. Trimming stripped 0 bases from V and 2 bases from J, with 14 bases between. The CDR3 DNA is TGTGCCAGCAGCCAAGATCGGGACGAGGGGGCCTACGAGCAGTACTTC. Translated, it gives CASSQDRDEGAYEQYF.

The chain employs TRBV21-1 and TRBJ2-2; the D call of TRBD2 is as the table states it, not checked on the DNA. TRBV21-1 is labeled a pseudogene. This CDR3 is built from 17 residues. The CDR3 sequence: CASSSFPGGTDTGELFF. The CDR3 DNA sequence: TGTGCCAGCAGCTCCTTCCCCGGAGGGACTGACACCGGGGAGCTGTTTTTT.

This chain connects TRBV10-3 to TRBJ1-2, with TRBD1 as a possible D gene (6 bases). The CDR3 contains 13 residues. Germline CDR1 and CDR2: ENHRY and SYGVKD. Trimming removed 5 bases from V and 2 bases from J, with 9 bases in between. The CDR3 DNA follows: TGTGCCATCAGTTTGGACAGAAACTATGGCTACACCTTC. Encoded protein: CAISLDRNYGYTF.

V is TRBV21-1 and J is TRBJ1-2; the table names TRBD1, a call not compared with the DNA. TRBV21-1 represents a pseudogene. The CDR3 has 12 residues. CDR3 sequence reads: CASRGPNYGYTF. The CDR3 DNA follows: TGTGCCAGCAGGGGGCCCAACTATGGCTACACCTTC.

The rearrangement links TRBV27 to TRBJ2-1; 12 nucleotides agree with TRBD2. Germline CDR1 MNHEY, CDR2 SMNVEV (reference sequence). The CDR3 runs 16 residues. After removal of 4 bases from V and 1 base from J, the junction contained 2 bases not matched to a gene. DNA for the CDR3: TGTGCCAGCAGTTCAGGACTAGCGGGGTCCTACAATGAGCAGTTCTTC. Encoded protein: CASSSGLAGSYNEQFF.

The chain uses TRBV10-1 and TRBJ2-3, with TRBD2 identical over 8 bases. This CDR3 has 17 amino acids. V lost 4 bases to trimming and J lost 0 bases; unmatched junction nucleotides: 9. CDR1 WNHNN and CDR2 SYGVQD come from the germline V gene (reference sequence). This CDR3 reads CASSGGGGIRSTDTQYF. The CDR3 DNA is TGCGCCAGCAGTGGTGGCGGGGGGATCCGCAGCACAGATACGCAGTATTTT.

This chain links TRBV16 with TRBJ1-2; a possible D gene is TRBD1 (5 bases). Deletions cut 2 bases from V and 2 bases from J, with 9 bases between. Looked up from germline, CDR1 is KGHSY and CDR2 is FQNENV. This CDR3 spans 14 amino acids. CDR3 nucleotides: TGTGCCAGCAGCCAAAAGCCAGGGAACTATGGCTACACCTTC. Translating it yields CASSQKPGNYGYTF.

This sequence joins TRBV2 and TRBJ1-2, with D maybe TRBD1 (5 bases). Germline CDR1 and CDR2: SNHLY and FYNNEI. V lost 7 bases to trimming and J lost 8 bases, with 26 bases between them. The CDR3 loop spans 16 amino acids. CDR3 sequence: CASTVGGRPRGGGYTF. Written as DNA, the CDR3 is TGTGCCAGCACAGTCGGGGGACGGCCTCGGGGCGGGGGCTACACCTTC.

The chain joins TRBV28 to TRBJ1-5; D might be TRBD1 (6 bases). With 2 bases removed from V and 0 bases from J, the gap between germline ends came to 14 bases. Germline V CDR1 and CDR2: MDHEN, SYDVKM. This CDR3 region has 17 residues. As DNA, the CDR3 is TGTGCCAGCAGTTTAGCCGGGACAACATATAGCAATCAGCCCCAGCATTTT. It codes for CASSLAGTTYSNQPQHF.